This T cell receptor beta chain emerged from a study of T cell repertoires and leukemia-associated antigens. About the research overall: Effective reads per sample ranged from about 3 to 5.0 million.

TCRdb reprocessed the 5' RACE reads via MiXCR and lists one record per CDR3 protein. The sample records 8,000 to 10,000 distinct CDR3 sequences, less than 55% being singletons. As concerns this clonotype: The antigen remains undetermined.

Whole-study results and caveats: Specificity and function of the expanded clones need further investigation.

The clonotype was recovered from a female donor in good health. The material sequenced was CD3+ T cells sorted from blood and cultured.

The CDR3 sequence is CASRPGQGAYEQYF. The CDR3 nucleotides are TGTGCCAGCAGGCCGGGACAGGGGGCCTACGAGCAGTACTTC. This rearrangement joins TRBV6-5 to TRBJ2-7, with 11 bases that match TRBD1. Germline V CDR1 and CDR2: MNHEY, SVGAGI. The junction had 3 bases not matched to a gene; V was cut back by 6 bases and J by 2 bases. CDR3 length equals 14 residues.